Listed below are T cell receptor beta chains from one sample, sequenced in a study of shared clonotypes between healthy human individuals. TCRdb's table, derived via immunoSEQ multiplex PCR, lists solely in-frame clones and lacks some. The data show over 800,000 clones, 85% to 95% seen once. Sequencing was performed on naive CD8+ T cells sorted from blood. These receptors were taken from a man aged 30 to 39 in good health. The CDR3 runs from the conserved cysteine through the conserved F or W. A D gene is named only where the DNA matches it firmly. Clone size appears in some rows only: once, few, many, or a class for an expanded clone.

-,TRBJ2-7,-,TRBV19,CASSIFGGYSYEQYF,TGTGCCAGTAGTATCTTCGGCGGATACTCCTACGAGCAGTACTTC
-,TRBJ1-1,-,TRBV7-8,CASSFVGTEAFF,TGTGCCAGCAGCTTCGTAGGCACTGAAGCTTTCTTT
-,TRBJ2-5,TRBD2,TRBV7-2,CASSSSLRGWDQYF,TGTGCCAGCAGCTCTAGTTTGCGGGGGTGGGACCAGTACTTC
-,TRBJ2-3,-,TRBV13,CASSLNPSTVFGTDTQYF,TGTGCCAGCAGCTTAAATCCCTCAACAGTCTTCGGCACAGATACGCAGTATTTT
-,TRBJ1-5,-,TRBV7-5,CASSAARGNQPQHF,TGTGCCAGCAGCGCCGCACGGGGAAATCAGCCCCAGCATTTT
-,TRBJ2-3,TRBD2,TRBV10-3,CAISESSLAGTDTQYF,TGTGCCATCAGTGAGTCGAGTCTAGCGGGGACAGATACGCAGTATTTT
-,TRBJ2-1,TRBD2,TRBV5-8,CASRTGLARYNEQFF,TGTGCCAGCAGAACCGGACTAGCGAGATACAATGAGCAGTTCTTC
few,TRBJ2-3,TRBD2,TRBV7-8,CASSFELGRLAQTDTQYF,TGTGCCAGCAGCTTCGAATTAGGGAGACTAGCCCAAACAGATACGCAGTATTTT
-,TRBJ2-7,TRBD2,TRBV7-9,CASSLARGTSLFSSYEQYF,TGTGCCAGCAGCTTAGCGAGGGGGACTAGTCTATTTAGCTCCTACGAGCAGTACTTC
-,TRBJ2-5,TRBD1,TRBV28,CASSLRDRGQETQYF,TGTGCCAGCAGTTTACGTGACAGGGGACAAGAGACCCAGTACTTC
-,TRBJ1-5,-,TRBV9,CASSVEEGAENQPQHF,TGTGCCAGCAGCGTAGAAGAGGGAGCGGAAAATCAGCCCCAGCATTTT
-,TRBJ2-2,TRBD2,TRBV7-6,CASSWGGAGELFF,TGTGCCAGCAGCTGGGGGGGAGCCGGGGAGCTGTTTTTT
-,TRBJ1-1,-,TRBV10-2,CASTDTSGDEAFF,TGCGCCAGCACCGACACATCGGGGGATGAAGCTTTCTTT
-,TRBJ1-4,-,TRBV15,CATSGPRGQFNEKLFF,TGTGCCACCAGCGGACCCCGAGGACAGTTTAATGAAAAACTGTTTTTT
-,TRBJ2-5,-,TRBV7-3,CASSLGPTRGETQYF,TGTGCCAGCAGCTTAGGGCCCACGAGGGGAGAGACCCAGTACTTC
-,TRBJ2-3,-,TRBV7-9,CASSVRLTDTQYF,TGTGCCAGCAGCGTCAGGCTCACAGATACGCAGTATTTT
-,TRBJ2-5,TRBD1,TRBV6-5,CASRLGTAETQYF,TGTGCCAGCAGGCTCGGGACAGCAGAGACCCAGTACTTC
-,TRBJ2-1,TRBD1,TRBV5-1,CASSNRDRASSYNEQFF,TGCGCCAGCAGCAACCGCGACAGGGCGAGCTCCTACAATGAGCAGTTCTTC
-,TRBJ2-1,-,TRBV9,CASSVGGVNEQFF,TGTGCCAGCAGCGTAGGTGGAGTCAATGAGCAGTTCTTC
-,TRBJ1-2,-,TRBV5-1,CASTPATGTNYGYTF,TGCGCCAGCACCCCGGCTACGGGCACTAACTATGGCTACACCTTC
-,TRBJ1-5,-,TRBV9,CASSVGGGPNQPQHF,TGTGCCAGCAGCGTAGGTGGGGGGCCCAATCAGCCCCAGCATTTT
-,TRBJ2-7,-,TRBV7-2,CASSPGPLTYEQYF,TGTGCCAGCAGCCCCGGTCCCTTAACCTACGAGCAGTACTTC